The clone carrying this TCR beta chain was observed a few times. This specimen belongs to a study of metastatic and nonmetastatic thyroid tumors. Using MiXCR, TCRdb reanalyzed the PCR reads. The repertoire has 5,000 or so clones, over 25% of them found once; the top ten carry about a fifth. No patient received treatment before thyroid surgery. The germline CDR1 and CDR2 sequences are SGHRS and YFSETQ. V was shortened by 4 bases and J by 4 bases, with 11 bases between the two germline ends. The CDR3 is 14 amino acids. The specimen was adjacent normal tissue. The chain employs TRBV5-1 and TRBJ1-4; D unresolved. This TCR derives from a female donor with papillary thyroid cancer or a benign thyroid nodule (not recorded which). Some clones in this sample may be carry-over from other donors' samples. The CDR3 DNA is TGCGCCAGCAGCGTCCTGGGGAATAATGAAAAACTGTTTTTT. It encodes CASSVLGNNEKLFF.